The rows below give T cell receptor beta chains drawn from one sample of a study of T-cell memory formation after mild COVID-19. TCRdb used MiXCR to reprocess the 5' RACE reads, holding one entry per CDR3 protein. The table has about 320,000 distinct CDR3 sequences, roughly 13% seen once; the top ten hold roughly 21%. The sample consisted of PBMCs or a T cell subset sorted from them (not recorded which). Receptor source: a man aged 18-30 years who had mild COVID-19 (a few samples of this study predate the infection). Cell type and time point are not known. The conserved cysteine and the conserved F or W are not part of the CDR3 here. Fields, in order: V gene, CDR3 protein.

V: TRBV7-2
CDR3: ASSPRGGESPLH

V: TRBV9
CDR3: ASSVAGTSTDTQY

V: TRBV29-1
CDR3: SVEDGRAGTEAF

V: TRBV7-9
CDR3: ASSLEYEPQH

V: TRBV19
CDR3: ASSIQGNYGYT

V: TRBV30
CDR3: ACSGTENQPQH

V: TRBV23-1
CDR3: ASSQSAEIRNQPQH

V: TRBV20-1
CDR3: SAKFGGPEETQY

V: TRBV12-3/TRBV12-4
CDR3: ASSLADSNIQY

V: TRBV7-2
CDR3: ASTRDRAGRSYEQY

V: TRBV2
CDR3: ASRISYSYNEQF

V: TRBV5-5
CDR3: ASSLERSPSTDTQY

V: TRBV20-1
CDR3: SAGRTGFNSPLH

V: TRBV6-1
CDR3: ASRLNRALSTDTQY

V: TRBV5-6
CDR3: ASSFDRASTDTQY

V: TRBV24-1
CDR3: ATSPAGELYNEQF

V: TRBV6-2/TRBV6-3
CDR3: ASSLPPGQGAREQY

V: TRBV18
CDR3: ASSRTEEFDTQY

V: TRBV7-9
CDR3: ASSLVRAGSSYEQY

V: TRBV4-1
CDR3: ASSPQTVNTEAF

V: TRBV10-3
CDR3: AIGQEGVFGYT

V: TRBV3-1
CDR3: ASSQAPPSGPLNEQF

V: TRBV20-1
CDR3: SAGRAGDLRAQY

V: TRBV6-2/TRBV6-3
CDR3: ASSLGRLISGNDLTDTQY

V: TRBV7-2
CDR3: ASSPGHRVPI

V: TRBV5-4
CDR3: ASSWKAGFNEQY

V: TRBV15
CDR3: ASGLAGTGELF

V: TRBV6-1
CDR3: ASSASAYSNQPQH

V: TRBV5-1
CDR3: ASSSDGGNTEAF

V: TRBV18
CDR3: ASSSRDRASGYT

V: TRBV7-7
CDR3: ASSAYSDIEETQY

V: TRBV20-1
CDR3: SAPWTGEINGELF

V: TRBV7-9
CDR3: ASSLRLDGYT

V: TRBV12-3/TRBV12-4
CDR3: ASSSGEYGYT

V: TRBV4-2
CDR3: ASSQDAGQGNYGYT

V: TRBV4-3
CDR3: ASSQDGTGEETQY

V: TRBV7-9
CDR3: ASSRLGATGELF

V: TRBV21-1
CDR3: ASSKGGRPGTDTQY

V: TRBV4-2
CDR3: ASSPSKGGGAVGHEQF